The T cell receptor beta chain described here comes from a study of PD-1 blockade in classical Hodgkin lymphoma. The CDR3 is 14 amino acids. Study outcomes and limitations: Repertoire differences have undefined causes, possibly disease activity or prior therapy. Partial responders and progressors had significantly lower baseline TCR diversity. TCR diversity at baseline was reported to be reduced in newly diagnosed patients relative to healthy donors.

In regard to this clone: What it recognizes is unknown.

Sequenced by immunoSEQ multiplex PCR; TCRdb stores in-frame clones only, minus some. The data show around 99,000 clones, 81% seen once. All the patients suffered relapse after autologous stem cell transplantation, and brentuximab vedotin exposure differed. Classifying best responses yielded complete response, partial response or progressive disease. Source: peripheral blood mononuclear cells (PBMCs), taken before the second cycle of nivolumab. This clonotype was obtained from a human donor with classical Hodgkin lymphoma. This chain uses TRBV21-1 with TRBJ2-7; TRBD2 reflects the table's D call only, with no check against the DNA. TRBV21-1 is marked as a pseudogene. The chain's CDR3 is CASNLRGGAYEQYF. As DNA, the CDR3 is TGTGCCAGCAACCTTCGCGGGGGGGCCTACGAGCAGTACTTC.